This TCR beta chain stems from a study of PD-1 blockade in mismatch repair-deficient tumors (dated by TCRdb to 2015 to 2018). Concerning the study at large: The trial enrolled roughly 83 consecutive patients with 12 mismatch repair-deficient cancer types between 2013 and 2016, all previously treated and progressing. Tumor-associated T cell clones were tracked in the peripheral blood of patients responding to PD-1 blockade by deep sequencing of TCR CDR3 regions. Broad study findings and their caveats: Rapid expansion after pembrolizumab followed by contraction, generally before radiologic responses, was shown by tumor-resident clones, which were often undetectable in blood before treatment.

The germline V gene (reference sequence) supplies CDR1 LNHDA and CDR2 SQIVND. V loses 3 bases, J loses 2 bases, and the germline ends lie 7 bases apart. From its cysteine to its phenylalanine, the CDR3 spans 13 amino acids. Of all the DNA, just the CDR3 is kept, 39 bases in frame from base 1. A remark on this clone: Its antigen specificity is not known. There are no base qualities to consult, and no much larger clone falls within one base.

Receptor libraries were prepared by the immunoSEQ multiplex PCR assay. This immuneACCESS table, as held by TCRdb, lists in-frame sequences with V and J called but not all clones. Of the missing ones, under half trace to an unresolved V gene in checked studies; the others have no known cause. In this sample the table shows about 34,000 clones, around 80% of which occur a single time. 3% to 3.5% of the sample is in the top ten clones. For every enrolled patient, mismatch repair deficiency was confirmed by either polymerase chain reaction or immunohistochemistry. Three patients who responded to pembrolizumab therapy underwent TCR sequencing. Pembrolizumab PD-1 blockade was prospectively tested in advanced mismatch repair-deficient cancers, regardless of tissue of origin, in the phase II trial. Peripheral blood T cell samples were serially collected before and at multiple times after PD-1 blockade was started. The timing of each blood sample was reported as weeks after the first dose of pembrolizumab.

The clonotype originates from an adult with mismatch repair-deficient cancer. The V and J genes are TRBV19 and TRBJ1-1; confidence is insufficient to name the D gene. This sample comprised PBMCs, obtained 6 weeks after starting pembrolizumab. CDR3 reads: CASSISHNTEAFF. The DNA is TGTGCCAGTAGTATTAGTCACAACACTGAAGCTTTCTTT.